This TCR beta chain was found in a study of OX40 agonist ivuxolimab in advanced cancers. A remark on this clone: Its target is unknown.

Generated by immunoSEQ multiplex PCR, the TCRdb table keeps only in-frame clones and is missing some. This sample has tens of thousands of clones; roughly 87% occur once, and the top ten carry more than 0.3%. Regarding the study as a whole: Antigens targeted by the expanded peripheral T cells were not determined.

Sequenced here: CD4+ or CD8+ T cells sorted from blood, sampled in a trial of the OX40 agonist ivuxolimab. This sequence originates from an adult with an advanced solid tumor such as melanoma, head and neck, liver or kidney cancer.

This chain's CDR3 is CASSLELMGQGRGQPQHF. The CDR3 coding sequence is TGTGCCAGCAGCTTGGAACTGATGGGACAGGGGAGAGGTCAGCCCCAGCATTTT. The chain employs TRBV5-5 and TRBJ1-5; 10 nucleotides align to TRBD1. Germline values: CDR1 SGHKS, CDR2 YYEKEE (reference sequence). There are 18 residues in the CDR3. V shed 0 bases, J shed 6 bases, and the junction held 12 bases outside the gene matches.